This paragraph covers one T cell receptor beta chain sequence. The antigen remains undetermined. The read terminates 3 residues before the CDR3 end, so the remaining end is supplied by the germline J gene. These data originate in a study of T cells in women clearing cervical HPV infection. Study-level points and caveats: CIN3+ cases had significantly higher TCR repertoire richness than controls, but evenness did not differ.

CDR1 and CDR2 from the germline V gene are DFQATT and SNEGSKA (reference sequence). The CDR3 is 19 residues long. The V and J ends lost 0 bases and 3 bases, in that order; junction bases with no gene match: 13. Data came from immunoSEQ multiplex PCR; TCRdb stores just in-frame clones and leaves some out. Its table lists approximately 38,000 clones. Sequencing input: blood buffy coat. The TCR sequence derives from a woman aged 18 to 75 with a cervical HPV16 infection that either progressed to CIN3+ or cleared (not recorded which). The V call is TRBV20-1, the J call TRBJ2-3; 12 bases fit TRBD2. The DNA read from the CDR3 is TGCAGTGCTAGAGACCCCGGACTAGCGGGGAACCGAGGGACAGATACG. Translated, it gives CSARDPGLAGNRGTDT. The CDR3 in full is CSARDPGLAGNRGTDTQYF.